The 8 T cell receptor beta chains in this list originate from one sample, sequenced in a study of CD8+CD57+ T cells in acquired aplastic anemia. Researchers used genomic DNA as the template to profile TCR beta VDJ and CDR3. From the reads, TCRdb called clonotypes with MiXCR, one entry per CDR3 protein. Of around 180,000 distinct CDR3 sequences in the sample, roughly 64% were seen once. What was sequenced was sorted CD4+, CD8+, or CD8+CD57+ T cells (not recorded which) from PBMCs. All receptors come from a human donor with severe aplastic anemia or a healthy control (not recorded which).

This chain connects TRBV7-8 to TRBJ2-7; D is ambiguous. The CDR3 is 14 amino acids. The V end was cut by 0 bases, the J end by 2 bases, with 8 bases between. Looked up from germline, CDR1 is SGHVS and CDR2 is FQNEAQ. The CDR3 DNA reads TGTGCCAGCAGCTTAGCGGCAGGCCCCTACGAGCAGTACTTC. Its translation: CASSLAAGPYEQYF.

V gene TRBV7-3 combines with J gene TRBJ2-2; D unresolved. Trimming removed 2 bases at V and 1 base at J, with 8 bases between. The CDR3 loop spans 15 amino acids. The germline CDR1 and CDR2 sequences are SGHTA and FQGTGA. The CDR3 region has the DNA TGTGCCAGCAGCTTAGGGGTCGTGAACACCGGGGAGCTGTTTTTT. Protein product: CASSLGVVNTGELFF.

The chain joins TRBV5-1 to TRBJ2-7, with D perhaps TRBD1 (5 bases). This CDR3 contains 14 residues. Germline CDR1 reads SGHRS; CDR2 reads YFSETQ. Trimming left V 0 bases short and J 2 bases short, with 9 bases between. Here the CDR3 reads CASSLAIGAYEQYF. CDR3 nucleotide sequence: TGCGCCAGCAGCTTGGCTATAGGGGCCTACGAGCAGTACTTC.

The gene calls are TRBV10-3 and TRBJ2-1, with D perhaps given as TRBD1 or TRBD2 (6 bases each). V lost 0 bases, J lost 7 bases, and 16 bases lay in between. Germline-derived CDR1 and CDR2 are ENHRY and SYGVKD. The CDR3 spans 16 residues. CDR3 amino acids: CAISESGRGGGNEQFF. The CDR3 region has the DNA TGTGCCATCAGTGAGTCTGGCAGGGGTGGAGGGAATGAGCAGTTCTTC.

This chain links TRBV19 with TRBJ2-3, with TRBD2 as a possible D gene (6 bases). Trimming removed 5 bases from V and 2 bases from J, with 11 bases in between. CDR1 and CDR2 from the germline V gene are LNHDA and SQIVND (reference sequence). The CDR3 sequence is 14 residues long. CDR3 amino acids: CASSEGLFTDTQYF. CDR3 bases: TGTGCCAGTAGTGAAGGACTATTCACAGATACGCAGTATTTT. The whole variable domain, remainder taken from reference TRBV19 and TRBJ2-3, is DGGITQSPKYLFRKEGQNVTLSCEQNLNHDAMYWYRQDPGQGLRLIYYSQIVNDFQKGDIAEGYSVSREKKESFPLTVTSAQKNPTAFYLCASSEGLFTDTQYFGPGTRLTVL.

This chain links TRBV15 with TRBJ1-6; no firm D call. Trimming pared 0 bases from V and 8 bases from J, leaving 5 bases between. This CDR3 region has 13 residues. The germline V gene has CDR1 LNHNV and CDR2 YYDKDF (reference sequence). The CDR3 DNA reads TGTGCCACCAGCAGAGAAGGGTATTCACCCCTCCACTTT. Its protein is CATSREGYSPLHF.

V gene TRBV4-2 combines with J gene TRBJ1-6; D remains unclear. From germline, CDR1 is LGHNA and CDR2 YNFKEQ. The CDR3 extends over 13 amino acids. V shed 2 bases and J shed 10 bases, with 9 bases lying between them. CDR3 loop: CASSQNSRSPLHF. The CDR3 nucleotides are TGTGCCAGCAGCCAAAACTCGCGATCACCCCTCCACTTT.

This clonotype was seen at least ten times. The V and J genes are TRBV5-5 and TRBJ2-7; 8 positions agree with TRBD1. The CDR3 totals 16 residues. V was clipped by 0 bases and J by 1 base; unmatched bases: 6. Germline V gene lookup returns CDR1 SGHKS and CDR2 YYEKEE (reference sequence). CDR3 protein: CASSLEWRQGSYEQYF. CDR3 DNA: TGTGCCAGCAGCTTGGAGTGGAGACAGGGGTCCTACGAGCAGTACTTC.